This T cell receptor beta chain was observed in a study of Ad26.COV2.S vaccination and SARS-CoV-2 variants. Study-wide points: Post-vaccination spike-specific CD8+ and CD4+ T cell responses reportedly had substantial breadth.

The CDR3 covers 13 residues. Germline values: CDR1 SGDLS, CDR2 YYNGEE. Documented treatment: around 19 received Ad26.COV2.S at low or high dose, single or two shots; several received placebo; per-sample allocation not given. Samples were taken on day 63 after the first vaccine or placebo injection. Only in-frame clones appear in the TCRdb table, and some are missing; sequencing was by immunoSEQ multiplex PCR. The sample lists 300,000 to 350,000 clones, around 81% seen once, with 2.1% in the top ten. Turning to this clone: What it binds is not known.

The specimen comprised peripheral blood, sampled in a trial of Ad26.COV2.S vaccine versus placebo. The V call is TRBV9, the J call TRBJ2-1, with D perhaps given as TRBD1 or TRBD2 (5 bases each). The TCR sequence derives from a person between 18 and 65 years old who received the Ad26.COV2.S COVID-19 vaccine or a placebo. The CDR3 is CASPPGRTREQFF. In DNA, the CDR3 is TGTGCATCACCCCCAGGGCGGACTCGTGAGCAGTTCTTC.